The entry that follows covers one T cell receptor beta chain sequence. This sample was taken from a study of T cell changes during pregnancy in multiple sclerosis. V lost 4 bases and J 3 bases, leaving 7 bases between the germline ends. The CDR3 sequence is 12 residues long. Germline V gene data show CDR1 as LNHNV and CDR2 as YYDKDF (reference sequence). The data were produced by immunoSEQ multiplex PCR, yet TCRdb's version contains in-frame clones alone and is incomplete. The sample records some 64,000 clones, around 89% being singletons. The specimen comprised peripheral blood, sampled in the first trimester of pregnancy. This TCR was recovered from a female donor in good health, enrolled as a control in a pregnancy study. The chain has TRBV15 and TRBJ2-7; D remains ambiguous. In DNA form, the CDR3 reads TGTGCCACCAGCAATTACGGCTACGAGCAGTACTTC. Translation: CATSNYGYEQYF.